This TCR beta chain was sequenced for a study of cytomegalovirus exposure and HLA in healthy donors. PCR involved 60 Vbeta and 13 Jbeta primers. Profiling relied on immunoSEQ multiplex PCR, and the TCRdb table lists in-frame clones only, not all of them. This sample yields 250,000 to 350,000 clones, of which approximately 80% are seen a single time; less than 0.4% belongs to the top ten. A note on this clone: As yet, its antigen is unknown.

Points from the study as a whole: There were around 160 TCR beta chains listed as cytomegalovirus-associated. Most TCR sequences proved rare, with some public TCRs found in many donors.

Germline V CDR1 and CDR2: SGDLS, YYNGEE. The CDR3 extends over 16 amino acids. V dropped 5 bases and J dropped 2 bases, with 20 bases sitting between them. This chain links TRBV9 with TRBJ2-7; tentatively, D is TRBD1 (6 bases). This TCR was sampled from a girl aged 2-15 years in good health and CMV-seronegative. Sequencing used PBMCs. CDR3 sequence reads: CASSLAGETRTYEQYF. CDR3 sequence (DNA): TGTGCCAGCAGTTTGGCAGGGGAAACAAGGACCTACGAGCAGTACTTC.